This T cell receptor beta chain was sequenced during a study of control samples from healthy donors and cancer patients. Assay: immunoSEQ multiplex PCR; the TCRdb copy retains only in-frame clones and omits some. The table includes some 410,000 clones, about 93% detected once. This CDR3 spans 15 amino acids. The V gene's germline CDR1 is LGHDT and CDR2 YNNKEL (reference sequence). Trimming removed 4 bases from V and 3 bases from J; junction bases left unmatched: 5. The chain carries TRBV3-1 (or the pseudogene TRBV3-2) and TRBJ2-2, with 7 bases that match TRBD1. Material: PBMCs. The TCR originated in a man aged 40-49 years with head and neck cancer. DNA of the CDR3: TGTGCCAGCAGCCTCCGGGACAGCTACACCGGGGAGCTGTTTTTT. Translation gives CASSLRDSYTGELFF.